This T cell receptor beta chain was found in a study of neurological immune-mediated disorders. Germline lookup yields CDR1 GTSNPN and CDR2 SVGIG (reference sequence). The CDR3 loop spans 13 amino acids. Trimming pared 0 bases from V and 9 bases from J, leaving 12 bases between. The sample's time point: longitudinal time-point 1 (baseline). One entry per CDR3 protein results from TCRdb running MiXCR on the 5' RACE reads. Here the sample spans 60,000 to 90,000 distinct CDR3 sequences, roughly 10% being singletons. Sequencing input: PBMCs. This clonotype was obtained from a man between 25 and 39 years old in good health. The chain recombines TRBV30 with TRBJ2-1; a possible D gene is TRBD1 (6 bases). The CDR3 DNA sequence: TGTGCCTGGAGTGTACTGGGGGCCCTTGAGCAGTTCTTC. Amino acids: CAWSVLGALEQFF.